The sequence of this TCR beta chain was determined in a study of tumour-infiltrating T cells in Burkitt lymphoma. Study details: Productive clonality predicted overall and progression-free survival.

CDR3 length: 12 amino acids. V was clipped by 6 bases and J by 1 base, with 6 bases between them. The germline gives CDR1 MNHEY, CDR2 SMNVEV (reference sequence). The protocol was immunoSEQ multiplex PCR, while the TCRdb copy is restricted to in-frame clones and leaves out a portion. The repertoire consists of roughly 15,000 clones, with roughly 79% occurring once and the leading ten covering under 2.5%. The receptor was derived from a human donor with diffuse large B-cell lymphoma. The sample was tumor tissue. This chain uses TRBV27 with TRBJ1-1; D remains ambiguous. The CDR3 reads CASRVGNTEAFF. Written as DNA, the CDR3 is TGTGCCAGCAGAGTAGGGAACACTGAAGCTTTCTTT.